This TCR beta chain was identified during a study of early stage breast cancer tumors. The overall study: Most invasive tumors, about 75% of the 16, were ER+/PR+/HER2-. Findings and caveats of the study: Bulk DNA sequencing of unsorted cells missed chain pairing and markers. Enriched TCRB sequences shared across patients were mostly commonly generated sequences. Compared with adjacent normal breast tissue, tumors showed around 2.7-fold greater T cell density and higher clonality.

The CDR3 contains 12 residues. With 7 bases clipped from V and 4 bases from J, the junction kept 3 bases outside the gene matches. Looked up from germline, CDR1 is SGHDT and CDR2 is YYEEEE. Libraries were prepared by immunoSEQ multiplex PCR; TCRdb keeps only in-frame clonotypes and omits some of them. The sample has more than 55,000 clones, 60% to 85% seen once; the top ten hold roughly 3.5%. Of note for this clone: What it recognizes is unknown.

The chain is built from TRBV5-6 and TRBJ2-7, with TRBD1 matching over 9 bases. Sequencing used blood. The clonotype originates from a person between 30 and 45 years old with breast cancer. CDR3 in DNA: TGTGCCAGCTCGGGACAGGGATACGAGCAGTACTTC. As protein: CASSGQGYEQYF.